The rows below give T cell receptor beta chains drawn from one sample of a study of CD8+ T cells in alopecia areata. Method: immunoSEQ multiplex PCR; TCRdb's copy keeps in-frame clones and lacks some. This table has 85,000 to 110,000 clones, roughly half appearing once. Sequencing used CD4+ T cells sorted from blood. The source of these receptors is a human donor in good health. Each CDR3 is given with its conserved first and last residue. The D gene is left open where the match is weak. Clone size is shown for a subset of rows, as once, few, many or a class of expanded clone.

CSASGSLYTF	TGCAGTGCTTCGGGCAGTCTCTACACCTTC	-	-	TRBV20-1	TRBJ1-2	10
CSVEEWSSGAQETQYF	TGCAGCGTTGAAGAATGGTCTAGCGGAGCACAAGAGACCCAGTACTTC	-	TRBD2	TRBV29-1	TRBJ2-5	16
CATRRLEVTDTQYF	TGTGCCACACGGAGACTGGAGGTCACAGATACGCAGTATTTT	-	-	TRBV28	TRBJ2-3	14
CASSPIEGHRVSHTEAFF	TGTGCCAGCTCACCCATCGAGGGACACAGGGTTTCTCACACTGAAGCTTTCTTT	few	-	TRBV18	TRBJ1-1	18
CASSLEGGTDTQYF	TGCGCCAGCAGCCTTGAAGGGGGCACAGATACGCAGTATTTT	-	-	TRBV5-1	TRBJ2-3	14
CASSLTDSWNQPQHF	TGCGCCAGCAGCCTTACGGACAGTTGGAATCAGCCCCAGCATTTT	few	-	TRBV4-3	TRBJ1-5	15
CASSRGVDYSNQPQHF	TGTGCCAGCTCAAGGGGGGTTGATTATAGCAATCAGCCCCAGCATTTT	-	-	TRBV18	TRBJ1-5	16
CAWSAMTGWNQPQHF	TGTGCCTGGAGCGCCATGACAGGGTGGAATCAGCCCCAGCATTTT	-	TRBD1	TRBV30	TRBJ1-5	15
CASADLHNEQFF	TGTGCCAGCGCCGACCTTCACAATGAGCAGTTCTTC	-	-	TRBV18	TRBJ2-1	12
CASSLSLLAGVNEQFF	TGTGCCAGCAGCTTAAGTCTCCTAGCGGGGGTCAATGAGCAGTTCTTC	few	TRBD2	TRBV7-2	TRBJ2-1	16
CASSVGTDGSKKRGKETQYF	TGTGCCAGCAGCGTAGGAACGGACGGGTCCAAAAAGCGGGGGAAAGAGACCCAGTACTTC	-	TRBD2	TRBV9	TRBJ2-5	20
CASSREMNTEAFF	TGTGCCAGCAGCAGGGAAATGAACACTGAAGCTTTCTTT	few	-	TRBV14	TRBJ1-1	13
CASNRGQGVNYGYTF	TGTGCCAGCAACAGAGGACAGGGGGTCAACTATGGCTACACCTTC	-	TRBD1	TRBV7-9	TRBJ1-2	15
CASSLRGHDSPLHF	TGTGCCAGCAGCTTACGGGGGCACGATTCACCCCTCCACTTT	many	-	TRBV7-2	TRBJ1-6	14
CSLIANRADNEQFF	TGCAGCCTAATCGCCAACAGGGCGGACAATGAGCAGTTCTTC	few	-	TRBV29-1	TRBJ2-1	14
CASSVTGTGEQYF	TGTGCCAGCAGTGTGACAGGGACAGGCGAGCAGTACTTC	-	TRBD1	TRBV25-1	TRBJ2-7	13
CASSFTTFGDGYTF	TGTGCCAGCAGCTTTACAACTTTTGGGGATGGCTACACCTTC	-	-	TRBV7-8	TRBJ1-2	14
CASSVGGGATDTQYF	TGTGCCAGCAGTGTAGGCGGGGGGGCCACAGATACGCAGTATTTT	few	TRBD2	TRBV6-4	TRBJ2-3	15
CASSYGGTGNSPLHF	TGTGCCAGCAGTTACGGGGGGACCGGAAATTCACCCCTCCACTTT	-	-	TRBV6-5	TRBJ1-6	15
CASSLNAETQYF	TGCGCCAGCAGCTTAAATGCAGAGACCCAGTACTTC	-	-	TRBV5-1	TRBJ2-5	12
CASNRVGSPQHF	TGTGCTTCCAACAGGGTGGGCTCACCCCAGCATTTT	-	-	TRBV30	TRBJ1-5	12
CASSSQGSLQETQYF	TGCGCCAGCAGCTCACAGGGATCGCTCCAAGAGACCCAGTACTTC	-	-	TRBV5-1	TRBJ2-5	15
CAFLQEYGYTF	TGTGCCTTCCTACAGGAATATGGCTACACCTTC	-	-	TRBV30	TRBJ1-2	11
CASSWRGTGTDTQYF	TGTGCCAGCAGTTGGCGGGGCACAGGAACAGATACGCAGTATTTT	few	-	TRBV27	TRBJ2-3	15
CARAVPGQGYIQYF	TGTGCCAGAGCTGTTCCGGGACAGGGTTACATTCAGTACTTC	-	TRBD1	TRBV25-1	TRBJ2-4	14
CAWSVPQNSPLHF	TGTGCCTGGAGTGTACCCCAGAATTCACCCCTCCACTTT	-	-	TRBV30	TRBJ1-6	13
CASGDRGQETQYF	TGCGCCAGCGGAGACAGGGGGCAGGAGACCCAGTACTTC	few	TRBD1	TRBV5-1	TRBJ2-5	13
CASSFLRGPNTGELFF	TGTGCCAGTAGTTTCCTGAGGGGCCCTAACACCGGGGAGCTGTTTTTT	-	-	TRBV2	TRBJ2-2	16
CASSGGTYEQYF	TGTGCCAGCAGTGGGGGGACCTACGAGCAGTACTTC	-	-	TRBV28	TRBJ2-7	12
CASSRGQGNSPLHF	TGTGCCAGTAGTAGGGGACAGGGAAATTCACCCCTCCACTTT	few	TRBD1	TRBV19	TRBJ1-6	14
CSVERDRGEQYF	TGCAGCGTTGAACGTGACAGGGGCGAGCAGTACTTC	-	TRBD1	TRBV29-1	TRBJ2-7	12
CSVSQGRNQPQHF	TGCAGCGTTTCCCAGGGTCGAAATCAGCCCCAGCATTTT	-	-	TRBV29-1	TRBJ1-5	13
CSVQRTLPTGELFF	TGCAGCGTTCAGAGGACCCTTCCGACCGGGGAGCTGTTTTTT	once	-	TRBV29-1	TRBJ2-2	14
CASLDRVVAREQFF	TGTGCCAGCCTTGACAGGGTGGTTGCGCGGGAGCAGTTCTTC	-	TRBD1	TRBV2	TRBJ2-1	14
CSVEGDSQETQYF	TGCAGCGTTGAGGGGGACAGCCAAGAGACCCAGTACTTC	-	TRBD1	TRBV29-1	TRBJ2-5	13
CASSQQGNYGYTF	TGCGCCAGCAGCCAACAGGGGAACTATGGCTACACCTTC	-	TRBD1	TRBV5-1	TRBJ1-2	13
CASSHRGLNTGELFF	TGCGCCAGCAGCCACAGGGGCCTCAACACCGGGGAGCTGTTTTTT	-	TRBD1	TRBV5-1	TRBJ2-2	15
CASSQNSGRETQYF	TGTGCCAGCAGCCAAAACTCGGGGCGGGAGACCCAGTACTTC	-	-	TRBV4-2	TRBJ2-5	14
CASVPRVRFVDF	TGTGCCAGCGTCCCTCGGGTTCGCTTTGTGGATTTT	-	-	TRBV25-1	TRBJ1-5	12
CASSSLFSYEQYF	TGTGCCAGTAGTAGTTTATTCTCGTACGAGCAGTACTTC	-	-	TRBV19	TRBJ2-7	13
CASSPGTGTPYEQYF	TGCGCCAGCAGCCCGGGGACAGGTACACCCTACGAGCAGTACTTC	once	TRBD1	TRBV5-1	TRBJ2-7	15